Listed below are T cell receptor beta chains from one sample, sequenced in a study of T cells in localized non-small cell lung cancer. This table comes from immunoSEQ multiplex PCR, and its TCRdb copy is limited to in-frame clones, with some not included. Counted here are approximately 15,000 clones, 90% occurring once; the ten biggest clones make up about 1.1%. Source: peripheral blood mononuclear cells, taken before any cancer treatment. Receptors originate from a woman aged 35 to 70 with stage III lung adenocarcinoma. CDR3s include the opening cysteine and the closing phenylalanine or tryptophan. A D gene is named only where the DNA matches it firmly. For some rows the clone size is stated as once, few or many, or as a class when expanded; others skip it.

CASSLRAGWRNTEAFF	TGTGCCAGCAGCTTAAGGGCAGGGTGGCGGAACACTGAAGCTTTCTTT	TRBV11-2	TRBJ1-1	-	-
CASSQTSSRLARRTDTQYF	TGTGCCAGCAGCCAAACCTCAAGTCGACTAGCGAGGCGCACAGATACGCAGTATTTT	TRBV14	TRBJ2-3	once	TRBD2
CASSRTLQETQYF	TGTGCCAGCAGCAGGACATTGCAAGAGACCCAGTACTTC	TRBV14	TRBJ2-5	-	-
CASGPGAVYNEQFF	TGTGCCAGCGGCCCGGGAGCGGTCTACAATGAGCAGTTCTTC	TRBV5-6	TRBJ2-1	-	-
CASSATGTDTQYF	TGTGCCAGCAGCGCGACGGGCACAGATACGCAGTATTTT	TRBV25-1	TRBJ2-3	-	-
CAWSDREEMETQYF	TGTGCCTGGAGTGACAGGGAAGAGATGGAGACCCAGTACTTC	TRBV30	TRBJ2-5	once	-
CAWSMGQGSQPQHF	TGTGCCTGGAGTATGGGACAGGGAAGTCAGCCCCAGCATTTT	TRBV30	TRBJ1-5	-	TRBD1
CASSFAQSGNTIYF	TGTGCCAGCAGCTTTGCCCAATCTGGAAACACCATATATTTT	TRBV9	TRBJ1-3	-	-
CASSALGGSSYNEQFF	TGCGCCAGCAGCGCCCTAGGGGGTAGCTCCTACAATGAGCAGTTCTTC	TRBV5-1	TRBJ2-1	-	-
CASSLVQTGQETQYF	TGTGCCAGCAGCTTAGTCCAAACAGGACAAGAGACCCAGTACTTC	TRBV11-3	TRBJ2-5	-	-
CASSLEAGLGAKNIQYF	TGTGCCAGCAGCTTAGAGGCAGGCCTCGGAGCCAAAAACATTCAGTACTTC	TRBV7-3	TRBJ2-4	-	-
CASSKGTGPNTEAFF	TGTGCCAGCAGCAAAGGCACCGGGCCGAACACTGAAGCTTTCTTT	TRBV21-1	TRBJ1-1	-	-
CASSNPGQQHCLYVLTF	TGTGCCAGCAGCAACCCCGGACAGCAACATTGTTTGTACGTCCTGACTTTC	TRBV21-1	TRBJ2-6	-	-
CASSQAGLFNYGYTF	TGCGCCAGCAGCCAAGCAGGACTGTTTAACTATGGCTACACCTTC	TRBV4-3	TRBJ1-2	-	-
CASSLTSGRGVGEQFF	TGTGCCAGCAGCCTGACTAGCGGCCGTGGGGTAGGTGAGCAGTTCTTC	TRBV27	TRBJ2-1	-	TRBD2
CASSWASPNTGELFF	TGTGCCAGCAGTTGGGCTTCCCCGAACACCGGGGAGCTGTTTTTT	TRBV27	TRBJ2-2	-	-
CASSSLDSTEAFF	TGTGCCAGCAGCTCCCTCGACAGCACTGAAGCTTTCTTT	TRBV7-9	TRBJ1-1	-	-
CASSQGGWNTEAFF	TGTGCCAGCAGTCAGGGTGGATGGAACACTGAAGCTTTCTTT	TRBV28	TRBJ1-1	-	-
CASSVKIQGTGANVLTF	TGCGCCAGCAGCGTGAAAATCCAGGGGACTGGGGCCAACGTCCTGACTTTC	TRBV5-1	TRBJ2-6	-	-
CASSGFRASTDTQYF	TGTGCCAGCAGCGGATTTCGGGCTAGCACAGATACGCAGTATTTT	TRBV11-1	TRBJ2-3	once	-
CASSLIRGSGNTIYF	TGTGCCAGCAGCTTAATCAGGGGCTCTGGAAACACCATATATTTT	TRBV11-2	TRBJ1-3	-	-
CASSSYDDETYEQYF	TGTGCCAGCAGCTCCTACGATGACGAGACCTACGAGCAGTACTTC	TRBV7-6	TRBJ2-7	-	-
CASSGIGSYNEQFF	TGTGCCAGCAGTGGTATTGGCTCCTACAATGAGCAGTTCTTC	TRBV2	TRBJ2-1	-	-
CASSFGLGSSDEQYF	TGTGCCAGCAGCTTTGGCCTCGGAAGCAGCGACGAGCAGTACTTC	TRBV7-3	TRBJ2-7	-	-